Listed here are 28 T cell receptor beta chains from one sample, sequenced in a study of OX40 agonist ivuxolimab in advanced cancers. Produced via immunoSEQ multiplex PCR; TCRdb's table is partial and in-frame only. This table holds about 62,000 clones, roughly 84% found once. This material consisted of CD4+ or CD8+ T cells sorted from blood, taken in a trial of the OX40 agonist ivuxolimab. These receptors all come from an adult with an advanced solid tumor such as melanoma, head and neck, liver or kidney cancer.

This chain joins TRBV28 and TRBJ2-7, with 7 bases fitting TRBD1. The germline V gene has CDR1 MDHEN and CDR2 SYDVKM. The CDR3 loop spans 15 amino acids. Losses at the gene ends were 3 bases for V and 0 bases for J; bases not matched to a gene: 5. The CDR3 DNA follows: TGTGCCAGCAGTTTGACAGGGAGCGTCTCCTACGAGCAGTACTTC. Translating it yields CASSLTGSVSYEQYF.

The genes are TRBV27 and TRBJ2-3, with D possibly being TRBD1 (6 bases). The CDR3 runs 18 residues. The V gene's germline CDR1 is MNHEY and CDR2 SMNVEV (reference sequence). The V and J ends lost 3 bases and 2 bases respectively, with 21 bases between them. This CDR3 is CASSFQQGRNPPTDTQYF. The DNA of the CDR3 is TGTGCCAGCAGTTTTCAACAGGGTCGGAACCCTCCCACAGATACGCAGTATTTT.

The V call is TRBV5-1, the J call TRBJ2-3; TRBD2 aligns across 10 bases. The germline CDR1 and CDR2 sequences are SGHRS and YFSETQ. The CDR3 length is 19 residues. The J segment lost 3 bases and the V segment lost 0 bases, leaving 13 bases of the junction unmatched. The CDR3 coding sequence is TGCGCCAGCAGCTTGGCCCAGAGCGGGGGGGCCCGTGGGACAGATACGCAGTATTTT. Amino acid sequence: CASSLAQSGGARGTDTQYF.

CDR3 loop: CASLAGGTVNEKLFF. The CDR3 DNA is TGTGCCAGCTTGGCGGGCGGGACGGTCAATGAAAAACTGTTTTTT. The chain carries TRBV6-1 and TRBJ1-4, with D possibly TRBD1 on 5 matching bases. The CDR3 extends over 15 amino acids. Germline V gene lookup returns CDR1 MNHNS and CDR2 SASEGT. The V gene lost 8 bases and the J gene lost 5 bases, with 18 bases spanning the gap.

This clone was counted a few times. The V gene is TRBV11-2, the J gene TRBJ1-2; no definite D call. This CDR3 region has 13 residues. The germline gives CDR1 SGHAT, CDR2 FQNNGV. Trimming took off 6 bases at V and 3 bases at J, with 11 bases between the two ends. The CDR3 spells CASSPTSDYGYTF. DNA of the CDR3: TGTGCCAGCAGTCCAACGAGCGACTATGGCTACACCTTC.

This sequence joins TRBV7-3 and TRBJ2-1; TRBD1 is a possible D gene (6 bases). Germline assignment: CDR1 SGHTA and CDR2 FQGTGA. The V end lost 4 bases, the J end lost 0 bases, and 19 bases lay between the germline ends. There are 18 residues in the CDR3. The CDR3 loop is CASSSDPRGLSSYNEQFF. The CDR3 bases are TGTGCCAGCAGCTCCGACCCCAGGGGCTTAAGCTCCTACAATGAGCAGTTCTTC.

The chain uses TRBV6-6 and TRBJ2-7; TRBD1 aligns across 8 bases. J gave up 1 base and V 2 bases, and 4 bases lay outside the gene matches. This CDR3 comprises 15 residues. Germline lookup yields CDR1 MNHNY and CDR2 SVGAGI (reference sequence). CDR3 sequence (DNA): TGTGCCAGCAGTTACGGACAGGGAGGATCCTACGAGCAGTACTTC. Protein product: CASSYGQGGSYEQYF.

V gene TRBV2 combines with J gene TRBJ2-7; D is ambiguous. With 5 bases removed from V and 3 bases from J, the gap between germline ends came to 2 bases. The CDR3 has 10 residues. The germline V gene has CDR1 SNHLY and CDR2 FYNNEI. In DNA form, the CDR3 reads TGTGCCAGCAGTTTCTACGAGCAGTACTTC. It yields the protein CASSFYEQYF. Variable domain in full (rest from reference TRBV2 and TRBJ2-7): EPEVTQTPSHQVTQMGQEVILRCVPISNHLYFYWYRQILGQKVEFLVSFYNNEISEKSEIFDDQFSVERPDGSNFTLKIRSTKLEDSAMYFCASSFYEQYFGPGTRLTVT.

This clone showed up just once. The chain is built from TRBV7-8 and TRBJ1-1; D unclear. Germline V lookup: CDR1 SGHVS, CDR2 FQNEAQ. There are 13 residues in the CDR3. Trimming took off 5 bases at V and 2 bases at J, with 9 bases between the two ends. The CDR3 reads CASSPRVNTEAFF. The CDR3 DNA reads TGTGCCAGCAGCCCAAGGGTAAACACTGAAGCTTTCTTT.

The CDR3 DNA reads TGTGCCAGCAGCTTAGGGACTCCGAACACTGAAGCTTTCTTT. This gives the protein CASSLGTPNTEAFF. The J gene is TRBJ1-1, the V gene TRBV7-9; D unresolved. V lost 1 base to trimming and J lost 1 base, with 7 bases between them. The CDR3 length is 14 residues. The V gene's germline CDR1 is SEHNR and CDR2 FQNEAQ (reference sequence).

Turning to this clone: The junction differs from germline at one of its ends, possibly a read error. The chain joins TRBV5-1 to TRBJ1-4; D not certain. The CDR3 covers 14 residues. Germline V gene lookup returns CDR1 SGHRS and CDR2 YFSETQ. CDR3 protein: CASKLWATNEKLFF. The DNA of the CDR3 is TGCGCCAGCAAGCTTTGGGCAACGAATGAAAAACTGTTTTTT.

This clone was seen only a few times. This chain joins TRBV18 and TRBJ1-1; D ambiguous. This CDR3 has 13 amino acids. Germline V CDR1 and CDR2: KGHSH, LQKENI. The V end was cut by 2 bases, the J end by 2 bases, with 6 bases between. CDR3 protein: CASSPGRNTEAFF. The CDR3 DNA reads as TGTGCCAGCTCACCAGGCAGAAACACTGAAGCTTTCTTT.

This clone has just one count. The genes are TRBV7-2 and TRBJ2-6; the D call may be TRBD1 or TRBD2 (6 bases each). The CDR3 has 18 residues. CDR1 is SGHTA, CDR2 FQGNSA, per germline. With 2 bases removed from V and 4 bases from J, the gap between germline ends came to 18 bases. The CDR3 loop reads CASSLLNPGAGGANVLTF. CDR3 in DNA: TGTGCCAGCAGCTTACTAAACCCGGGGGCGGGCGGGGCCAACGTCCTGACTTTC. Supplemented by reference TRBV7-2 and TRBJ2-6, the full variable domain reads GAGVSQSPSNKVTEKGKDVELRCDPISGHTALYWYRQSLGQGLEFLIYFQGNSAPDKSGLPSDRFSAERTGGSVSTLTIQRTQQEDSAVYLCASSLLNPGAGGANVLTFGAGSRLTVL.

The chain is built from TRBV5-4 and TRBJ2-7; 11 positions match TRBD1. The CDR3 contains 12 residues. Germline CDR1 and CDR2: SGHNT and YYREEE (reference sequence). V gave up 4 bases and J gave up 12 bases; unmatched junction bases: 6. The CDR3 region has the DNA TGTGCCAGCAGCCTCGGACAGGGGGCGCGGTACTTC. Amino acid sequence: CASSLGQGARYF. Full variable domain (rest looked up from reference TRBV5-4 and TRBJ2-7): ETGVTQSPTHLIKTRGQQVTLRCSSQSGHNTVSWYQQALGQGPQFIFQYYREEENGRGNFPPRFSGLQFPNYSSELNVNALELDDSALYLCASSLGQGARYFGPGTRLTVT.

The chain couples TRBV9 to TRBJ2-7, with D perhaps given as TRBD1 or TRBD2 (5 bases each). The V end was cut by 4 bases, the J end by 5 bases, with 16 bases between. The CDR3 loop spans 14 amino acids. Germline-derived CDR1 and CDR2 are SGDLS and YYNGEE. The CDR3 spells CASSPGPLPHEQYF. The CDR3 bases are TGTGCCAGCAGCCCGGGACCCCTGCCCCACGAGCAGTACTTC.

This chain uses TRBV19 with TRBJ1-2; tentatively, D is TRBD1 (5 bases). V shed 9 bases and J shed 0 bases, with 20 bases lying between them. The germline V gene has CDR1 LNHDA and CDR2 SQIVND (reference sequence). CDR3 length: 16 amino acids. The CDR3 here is CASWTGTAGPNYGYTF. The CDR3 bases are TGTGCCAGCTGGACTGGGACGGCAGGGCCTAACTATGGCTACACCTTC.

The chain carries TRBV5-1 and TRBJ1-2; weak D call: TRBD1 (6 bases). Germline V gene sequence: CDR1 SGHRS, CDR2 YFSETQ. The CDR3 spans 15 residues. The germline V and J ends were trimmed by 1 base and 6 bases, with 16 bases remaining between them. CDR3 residues: CASSLQPGAMHGYTF. The CDR3, as DNA: TGCGCCAGCAGCTTGCAGCCAGGGGCAATGCATGGCTACACCTTC.

The chain recombines TRBV4-3 with TRBJ1-2; no definite D call. Looked up from germline, CDR1 is LGHNA and CDR2 is YSLEER. The germline V and J ends were trimmed by 0 bases and 4 bases, with 15 bases remaining between them. The CDR3 loop spans 16 amino acids. The CDR3 DNA reads TGCGCCAGCAGCCAAGAACAACAGACTCACCTCTATGGCTACACCTTC. Amino acid sequence: CASSQEQQTHLYGYTF.

The chain links TRBV29-1 to TRBJ2-5; D is unresolved. The CDR3 loop spans 12 amino acids. Per germline, CDR1 SQVTM and CDR2 ANQGSEA. The V end was cut by 4 bases, the J end by 1 base, with 7 bases between. CDR3 sequence (DNA): TGCAGCGTTGGACGGGCCCAAGAGACCCAGTACTTC. Protein sequence: CSVGRAQETQYF.

This clone occurred a few times. V and J are TRBV2 and TRBJ1-1; D remains ambiguous. Deletions cut 6 bases from V and 3 bases from J, with 8 bases between. The CDR3 covers 12 residues. CDR1 and CDR2 from the germline V gene are SNHLY and FYNNEI. The DNA of the CDR3 is TGTGCCAGCAGGGGGATGGACACTGAAGCTTTCTTT. Translation: CASRGMDTEAFF.

The J gene is TRBJ1-2, the V gene TRBV4-1, with a tentative D call TRBD1 (6 bases). Trimming pared 1 base from V and 4 bases from J, leaving 13 bases between. This CDR3 region has 15 residues. The germline gives CDR1 MGHRA, CDR2 YSYEKL. The CDR3 protein is CASSQAPSGVYGYTF. CDR3 DNA: TGCGCCAGCAGCCAAGCCCCTTCAGGGGTCTATGGCTACACCTTC.

The chain is built from TRBV18 and TRBJ1-2; 7 nucleotides match TRBD1. The V and J ends lost 4 bases and 6 bases, in that order; junction bases with no gene match: 8. Germline V CDR1 and CDR2: KGHSH, LQKENI. This CDR3 comprises 14 residues. CDR3 protein: CASSRRQGVDGYTF. The CDR3 coding sequence is TGTGCCAGCTCACGACGACAGGGTGTAGATGGCTACACCTTC. The full variable domain, its missing parts supplied by reference TRBV18 and TRBJ1-2, is NAGVMQNPRHLVRRRGQEARLRCSPMKGHSHVYWYRQLPEEGLKFMVYLQKENIIDESGMPKERFSAEFPKEGPSILRIQQVVRGDSAAYFCASSRRQGVDGYTFGSGTRLTVV.

The rearrangement uses TRBV5-1 and TRBJ1-2, with 8 bases lining up with TRBD1. The CDR3 is 15 residues long. Looked up from germline, CDR1 is SGHRS and CDR2 is YFSETQ. V lost 0 bases, J lost 6 bases, and 7 bases stayed unmatched. In nucleotides, the CDR3 is TGCGCCAGCAGCTTGGGGACAGGGTTGATCGATGGCTACACCTTC. It translates to CASSLGTGLIDGYTF.

The gene calls are TRBV9 and TRBJ2-2; D unclear. Trimming took 3 bases from V and 6 from J, leaving 15 bases between them. This CDR3 is built from 15 residues. Per germline, CDR1 SGDLS and CDR2 YYNGEE. Here the CDR3 reads CASSATGPTSGELFF. The CDR3 DNA sequence: TGTGCCAGCAGCGCCACCGGACCTACGTCCGGGGAGCTGTTTTTT.

This clone has only a few counts. V and J are TRBV11-2 and TRBJ1-3; no reliable D call. The CDR3 loop spans 11 amino acids. Germline values: CDR1 SGHAT, CDR2 FQNNGV. The ends were cut back, 5 bases at V and 4 bases at J, with 3 bases in the middle. This CDR3 is CASSGGNTIYF. The CDR3 DNA reads as TGTGCCAGCAGCGGGGGAAACACCATATATTTT.

The chain is built from TRBV7-2 and TRBJ1-1; tentatively, D is TRBD1 (5 bases). Germline CDR1 reads SGHTA; CDR2 reads FQGNSA. This CDR3 has 13 amino acids. With 2 bases removed from V and 8 bases from J, the gap between germline ends came to 12 bases. In DNA, the CDR3 is TGTGCCAGCAGCTTACGGCAGGGCTACGAAGCTTTCTTT. Protein: CASSLRQGYEAFF.

V is TRBV19 and J is TRBJ1-6; 8 bases fit TRBD1. J gave up 2 bases and V 6 bases, and 3 bases lay outside the gene matches. CDR1 is LNHDA and CDR2 is SQIVND in the germline V gene (reference sequence). CDR3 length equals 15 residues. DNA for the CDR3: TGTGCCAGTAGCTTGGACAGGGCCTATAATTCACCCCTCCACTTT. This gives the protein CASSLDRAYNSPLHF.

V is TRBV19 and J is TRBJ1-4, with 11 bases that match TRBD1. Germline values: CDR1 LNHDA, CDR2 SQIVND (reference sequence). V shed 5 bases, J shed 8 bases, and the junction held 10 bases outside the gene matches. CDR3 length: 16 residues. This CDR3 is CASSWTGGRSLEKLFF. DNA for the CDR3: TGTGCCAGTAGTTGGACAGGGGGCAGGAGCCTAGAAAAACTGTTTTTT.